This section outlines one T cell receptor (beta chain) sequence together with its context. In this sample, this clonotype turned up many times. Its antigen is still unknown. No qualities accompany the bases; no much larger clone lies one base away. These data come from a study of T-cell reconstitution after alpha-beta-depleted transplantation in children (dated by TCRdb to 2016 to 2017). Background for the entire study: The study quantitatively tracked T-cell immune reconstitution after TCRalphabeta/CD19-depleted allogeneic hematopoietic cell transplantation in children using TCR repertoire profiling. On the study overall, not on this receptor specifically: In some patients, the high TCRbeta diversity seen at day 60 was put down to recipient T cells and intrathymic progenitors that had survived conditioning. Apparently early alphabetaT-cell count recovery about two months after transplant reportedly relied on only several hundred rapidly expanded clones derived from non-depleted graft cells. Over the following months the frequencies of hyperexpanded clones went down, and after one year T-cell counts and TCRbeta diversity were mostly credited to newly produced T cells.

The sample's treatment or condition label is to be understood as: allogeneic hematopoietic cell transplantation with graft depleted of TCRalphabeta T cells and CD19 B cells. The transplant recipients were children given TCRalphabeta/CD19-depleted allogeneic hematopoietic cell grafts. CDR1 is given as SGHTA and CDR2 as FQGNSA, both from the germline V gene. From cysteine to phenylalanine, the CDR3 is 13 amino acids long. Only the CDR3 part of the read is kept: 39 bases, read in frame from the first base. V loses 8 bases of germline sequence and J loses 6 bases, and the interval between the two ends is 15 bases. The method was PCR. The instrument given in TCRdb is Illumina HiSeq 2500. To normalize quantification of the TCRbeta repertoire, the TCR libraries were built with molecular barcoding that relied on unique molecular identifiers. TCRdb ran its own pipeline on the public reads, namely fastp trimming at Q25 and MiXCR clone calling, and kept in-frame beta chains. Each CDR3 protein appears once, grouped with its most common genes and DNA. The sample includes around 200,000 distinct CDR3 sequences, with approximately 11% observed a single time. The ten top clones hold 28% of the sample.

This clonotype was sampled from a child less than two years old with acute myeloid leukemia, due to receive a stem cell transplant. The chain is made from TRBV7-2 and TRBJ2-3; the D gene is possibly TRBD1 or TRBD2, with 5 bases matching each. The material was PBMCs, obtained before TCRalphabeta/CD19-depleted stem cell transplant. The DNA is TGTGCCAGCGGCCGGGGCCTGCGGGATACGCAGTATTTT. This is translated as CASGRGLRDTQYF. Beyond the CDR3, the reference TRBV7-2 and TRBJ2-3 genes provide the residues; the full variable domain reads: GAGVSQSPSNKVTEKGKDVELRCDPISGHTALYWYRQSLGQGLEFLIYFQGNSAPDKSGLPSDRFSAERTGGSVSTLTIQRTQQEDSAVYLCASGRGLRDTQYFGPGTRLTVL.